These 16 T cell receptor beta chains share one sample of origin, sequenced in a study of T cell responses to AZD1222 COVID-19 vaccine. Repertoires were generated with immunoSEQ multiplex PCR, while TCRdb's copy carries only in-frame clones and drops some. Of approximately 140,000 clones in the sample, around 86% were seen once. The sample consisted of peripheral blood, taken on day 0 of MenACWY control vaccination. The source of these receptors is an adult in good health.

The rearrangement uses TRBV6-5 and TRBJ1-6, with no clear D. The length of the CDR3 is 15 residues. The ends were cut back, 0 bases at V and 8 bases at J, with 11 bases in the middle. The germline CDR1 and CDR2 sequences are MNHEY and SVGAGI. The CDR3 region is CASSYSGVVDSPLHF. The CDR3 nucleotides read TGTGCCAGCAGTTACTCCGGAGTTGTGGATTCACCCCTCCACTTT.

The chain combines TRBV21-1 with TRBJ2-5; the table's D gene call, TRBD2, was not cross checked with the DNA. TRBV21-1 is an annotated pseudogene. This CDR3 has 17 amino acids. DNA for the CDR3: TGTGCCAGCAGCAAAGGGGATGGGGGGGAAGTTTGGGAGACCCAGTACTTC. Protein sequence: CASSKGDGGEVWETQYF.

The chain uses TRBV5-4 and TRBJ1-2; D gene ambiguous. The CDR3 spans 16 residues. Trimming removed 1 base from V and 3 bases from J, with 16 bases in between. CDR1 SGHNT and CDR2 YYREEE come from the germline V gene (reference sequence). The CDR3, as DNA: TGTGCCAGCAGCTTGTCTAGCAGTCCAAGGGACTATGGCTACACCTTC. It translates to CASSLSSSPRDYGYTF.

The chain links TRBV2 to TRBJ1-4, with a tentative D call TRBD1 (5 bases). CDR1 and CDR2 from the germline V gene are SNHLY and FYNNEI. V was cut by 6 bases and J by 6 bases, with 14 bases left in between. This CDR3 contains 14 residues. Written as DNA, the CDR3 is TGTGCCAGCAGAACAGGAAGGGAGGATGAAAAACTGTTTTTT. Its protein is CASRTGREDEKLFF.

This clone showed up just a few times. The chain uses TRBV6-6 and TRBJ1-2; possible D gene TRBD1, 6 bases. Germline CDR1 reads MNHNY; CDR2 reads SVGAGI (reference sequence). CDR3 length equals 11 residues. The V end lost 6 bases, the J end lost 7 bases, and 9 bases lay between the germline ends. The CDR3 spells CASSPGVGYTF. In nucleotides, the CDR3 is TGTGCCAGCAGCCCAGGGGTTGGCTACACCTTC.

This sequence joins TRBV18 and TRBJ2-2, with D possibly being TRBD2 (6 bases). V shed 2 bases and J shed 6 bases, with 13 bases lying between them. Germline CDR1 reads KGHSH; CDR2 reads LQKENI. The length of the CDR3 is 15 residues. The CDR3 DNA reads as TGTGCCAGCTCACCAGGGAGGAGTAAGTCCGGGGAGCTGTTTTTT. Protein sequence: CASSPGRSKSGELFF. Variable domain in full (rest from reference TRBV18 and TRBJ2-2): NAGVMQNPRHLVRRRGQEARLRCSPMKGHSHVYWYRQLPEEGLKFMVYLQKENIIDESGMPKERFSAEFPKEGPSILRIQQVVRGDSAAYFCASSPGRSKSGELFFGEGSRLTVL.

A few counts support this clone. V and J are TRBV10-1 and TRBJ2-1; 11 nucleotides align to TRBD2. Germline-derived CDR1 and CDR2 are WNHNN and SYGVQD (reference sequence). CDR3 length: 19 residues. The V segment lost 6 bases and the J segment 6 bases; nucleotides outside the gene matches: 19. The CDR3 region is CASRPQKGVTSGMGNEQFF. As DNA, the CDR3 is TGCGCCAGCAGGCCTCAAAAGGGGGTGACTAGCGGGATGGGCAATGAGCAGTTCTTC.

This chain's CDR3 is CASSQGHSNTGELFF. CDR3 nucleotides: TGTGCCAGCAGCCAAGGACATTCGAACACCGGGGAGCTGTTTTTT. V gene TRBV3-1 (or the pseudogene TRBV3-2) combines with J gene TRBJ2-2; the D is unclear. CDR3 length: 15 residues. The V gene's germline CDR1 is LGHDT and CDR2 YNNKEL (reference sequence). V shed 1 base and J shed 0 bases, with 6 bases lying between them.

The rearrangement links TRBV9 to TRBJ2-3, with 11 bases aligning to TRBD2. The junction had 6 bases not matched to a gene; V was cut back by 7 bases and J by 2 bases. The CDR3 totals 15 residues. Germline lookup yields CDR1 SGDLS and CDR2 YYNGEE. Here the CDR3 DNA reads TGTGCCAGCTCCTCTAGCGGGGGGCACACAGATACGCAGTATTTT. The encoded protein is CASSSSGGHTDTQYF. Combining the CDR3 with reference TRBV9 and TRBJ2-3 gives the whole variable domain DSGVTQTPKHLITATGQRVTLRCSPRSGDLSVYWYQQSLDQGLQFLIQYYNGEERAKGNILERFSAQQFPDLHSELNLSSLELGDSALYFCASSSSGGHTDTQYFGPGTRLTVL.

The chain recombines TRBV19 with TRBJ2-1; TRBD2 agrees at 7 bases. CDR1 is LNHDA, CDR2 SQIVND, per germline (reference sequence). J was trimmed by 0 bases and V by 2 bases; bases with no gene match: 4. This CDR3 has 16 amino acids. CDR3 sequence: CASSITLASSYNEQFF. The CDR3 DNA reads as TGTGCCAGTAGTATAACACTAGCGAGCTCCTACAATGAGCAGTTCTTC.

This chain connects TRBV9 to TRBJ2-7, with a tentative D call TRBD2 (7 bases). Per germline, CDR1 SGDLS and CDR2 YYNGEE. V lost 3 bases, J lost 3 bases, and 13 bases lay in between. The CDR3 length is 14 residues. The CDR3 here is CASSEGGDGYEQYF. The CDR3 nucleotides read TGTGCCAGCAGCGAGGGGGGGGACGGCTACGAGCAGTACTTC.

This clone is medium-sized (0.01 to 0.1%) by share. This chain links TRBV10-1 with TRBJ2-3; D uncertain. Germline assignment: CDR1 WNHNN and CDR2 SYGVQD (reference sequence). The CDR3 length is 13 residues. V lost 10 bases to trimming and J lost 0 bases, with 11 bases between them. CDR3 nucleotides: TGCGCCACCAGCGAAACTAGCACAGATACGCAGTATTTT. Its protein is CATSETSTDTQYF.

V and J are TRBV2 and TRBJ1-2; D is ambiguous. The CDR3 has 14 amino acids. In germline, CDR1 is SNHLY, CDR2 FYNNEI. Trimming took off 6 bases at V and 4 bases at J, with 15 bases between the two ends. DNA for the CDR3: TGTGCCAGCAGCATATCCAGCGGATCCTATGGCTACACCTTC. Protein sequence: CASSISSGSYGYTF. Variable domain in full (rest from reference TRBV2 and TRBJ1-2): EPEVTQTPSHQVTQMGQEVILRCVPISNHLYFYWYRQILGQKVEFLVSFYNNEISEKSEIFDDQFSVERPDGSNFTLKIRSTKLEDSAMYFCASSISSGSYGYTFGSGTRLTVV.

This chain links TRBV19 with TRBJ1-3, with no clear D. This CDR3 is 15 amino acids long. Between the trimmed V and J ends, which lost 5 bases and 0 bases, there was a span of 11 bases. Germline CDR1 LNHDA, CDR2 SQIVND (reference sequence). CDR3 loop: CASSRQASSGNTIYF. The CDR3 bases are TGTGCCAGTAGTCGGCAGGCAAGCTCTGGAAACACCATATATTTT.

The rearrangement joins TRBV4-1 to TRBJ1-6, with 11 bases that match TRBD1. Germline assignment: CDR1 MGHRA and CDR2 YSYEKL. The CDR3 extends over 16 amino acids. V shed 6 bases and J 5 bases; nucleotides not matched to a gene: 6. As DNA, the CDR3 is TGCGCCAGCAGACGGACAGGGGGCACGGATAATTCACCCCTCCACTTT. Protein product: CASRRTGGTDNSPLHF.

The J gene is TRBJ2-2, the V gene TRBV5-6; D is uncertain. Germline V gene data show CDR1 as SGHDT and CDR2 as YYEEEE. The CDR3 loop spans 12 amino acids. V was cut by 7 bases and J by 4 bases, with 8 bases left in between. The CDR3 protein is CASSRFTGELFF. CDR3 nucleotides: TGTGCCAGCTCCAGATTCACCGGGGAGCTGTTTTTT.